The 26 T cell receptor beta chains presented below share a single source sample, sequenced in a study of response to subunit inactivated influenza vaccine. TCRdb re-called the RT-PCR reads through MiXCR, storing one row per CDR3 protein. The profile shows more than 700,000 distinct CDR3 sequences, 21% of them singletons. The specimen was PBMCs from blood, collected around 5 days after vaccination. These receptors all stem from a man aged 50-60 years who received an inactivated influenza vaccine.

There are a few counts of this clonotype. The chain has TRBV5-6 and TRBJ2-1; 10 positions agree with TRBD2. The germline CDR1 and CDR2 sequences are SGHDT and YYEEEE. The CDR3 is 17 amino acids. Trimming took 2 bases from V and 3 from J; bases not matched to a gene: 8. This chain's CDR3 is CASSFRTSGTNYNEQFF. Here the CDR3 DNA reads TGTGCCAGCAGCTTCCGGACTAGCGGAACAAACTACAATGAGCAGTTCTTC.

V is TRBV6-1 and J is TRBJ2-1; D might be TRBD2 (6 bases). The V gene lost 3 bases and the J gene lost 8 bases, with 17 bases spanning the gap. The CDR3 has 15 amino acids. Germline CDR1 and CDR2: MNHNS and SASEGT. The CDR3 nucleotides are TGTGCCAGCAGTGACGGGGTGGTAGCGGACTATGAGCAGTTCTTC. Translation gives CASSDGVVADYEQFF.

This clonotype showed up just a few times. The J gene is TRBJ2-5, the V gene TRBV10-3; 7 bases align to TRBD1. The junction had 9 bases not matched to a gene; V was cut back by 5 bases and J by 0 bases. Germline assignment: CDR1 ENHRY and CDR2 SYGVKD. The CDR3 extends over 16 amino acids. The CDR3 loop reads CAISQGQSKYQETQYF. As DNA, the CDR3 is TGTGCCATCAGTCAGGGACAGTCGAAGTACCAAGAGACCCAGTACTTC.

V usage is TRBV2 and J usage is TRBJ2-2, with D tentatively TRBD1 (6 bases). V dropped 6 bases and J dropped 5 bases, with 13 bases sitting between them. The CDR3 totals 14 residues. Looked up from germline, CDR1 is SNHLY and CDR2 is FYNNEI. DNA for the CDR3: TGTGCCAGCAGCCGGCAGGGGCATACCGGGGAGCTGTTTTTT. This codes for CASSRQGHTGELFF.

The genes are TRBV20-1 and TRBJ1-1; possible D gene TRBD1, 6 bases. Deletions cut 6 bases from V and 6 bases from J, with 14 bases between. The CDR3 length is 12 residues. CDR1 DFQATT and CDR2 SNEGSKA come from the germline V gene (reference sequence). In DNA, the CDR3 is TGCAGTGCCTCGGGACAATTTCCTGAAGCTTTCTTT. It is translated as CSASGQFPEAFF.

The chain links TRBV10-2 to TRBJ2-1; D is tentatively TRBD1 or TRBD2 (5 bases each). The germline CDR1 and CDR2 sequences are WSHSY and SAAADI. The CDR3 spans 12 residues. Trimming cost V 10 bases and J 6 bases, with 13 bases left between them. Here the CDR3 DNA reads TGCGCCACCAGGGAGACGACCAATGAGCAGTTCTTC. The encoded protein is CATRETTNEQFF.

This chain uses TRBV28 with TRBJ2-7; 11 bases fit TRBD1. The germline V gene encodes CDR1 MDHEN and CDR2 SYDVKM. With V trimmed by 6 bases and J by 3 bases, 10 bases remained unmatched. The CDR3 runs to 16 residues. CDR3 loop: CASRALAGQGVYEQYF. CDR3 DNA sequence: TGTGCCAGCAGAGCCCTGGCGGGACAGGGGGTCTACGAGCAGTACTTC. Full variable domain (remainder filled in from reference TRBV28 and TRBJ2-7): DVKVTQSSRYLVKRTGEKVFLECVQDMDHENMFWYRQDPGLGLRLIYFSYDVKMKEKGDIPEGYSVSREKKERFSLILESASTNQTSMYLCASRALAGQGVYEQYFGPGTRLTVT.

The V and J genes are TRBV4-1 and TRBJ2-1; D is unclear. This CDR3 is built from 16 residues. CDR1 MGHRA and CDR2 YSYEKL come from the germline V gene. Trimming removed 0 bases at V and 2 bases at J, with 11 bases between. The DNA for the CDR3 is TGCGCCAGCAGCCAAGATCTGGGTCGGACCTACAATGAGCAGTTCTTC. Translated, it gives CASSQDLGRTYNEQFF.

This chain connects TRBV4-3 to TRBJ2-7; D may be TRBD1 (6 bases). The CDR3 extends over 15 amino acids. The germline V gene encodes CDR1 LGHNA and CDR2 YSLEER. The germline V and J ends were trimmed by 1 base and 2 bases, with 12 bases remaining between them. The CDR3 DNA reads as TGCGCCAGCAGCCAAGGAACAGGGCCCACCTACGAGCAGTACTTC. Translation gives CASSQGTGPTYEQYF.

This clonotype was observed a handful of times. The chain recombines TRBV29-1 with TRBJ2-5; D call uncertain. Per germline, CDR1 SQVTM and CDR2 ANQGSEA. The CDR3 length is 15 residues. V dropped 1 base and J dropped 1 base, with 13 bases sitting between them. DNA of the CDR3: TGCAGCGTTGAAGGGGCAGGAGACTTCCAAGAGACCCAGTACTTC. It encodes CSVEGAGDFQETQYF. Variable domain in full (rest from reference TRBV29-1 and TRBJ2-5): SAVISQKPSRDICQRGTSLTIQCQVDSQVTMMFWYRQQPGQSLTLIATANQGSEATYESGFVIDKFPISRPNLTFSTLTVSNMSPEDSSIYLCSVEGAGDFQETQYFGPGTRLLVL.

This clonotype was seen only a few times. The V call is TRBV7-2, the J call TRBJ2-3, with 8 bases fitting TRBD1. Germline V lookup: CDR1 SGHTA, CDR2 FQGNSA. The length of the CDR3 is 12 residues. V dropped 6 bases and J dropped 9; count of bases not matched to a gene: 5. In DNA form, the CDR3 reads TGTGCCAGCAGGGACAGGGCCCCCACGCAGTATTTT. Its translation is CASRDRAPTQYF. Based on the CDR3 plus reference TRBV7-2 and TRBJ2-3, the full variable domain is GAGVSQSPSNKVTEKGKDVELRCDPISGHTALYWYRQSLGQGLEFLIYFQGNSAPDKSGLPSDRFSAERTGGSVSTLTIQRTQQEDSAVYLCASRDRAPTQYFGPGTRLTVL.

The genes are TRBV25-1 and TRBJ2-1; D is uncertain. Germline values: CDR1 MGHDK, CDR2 SYGVNS. The CDR3 extends over 15 amino acids. V shed 2 bases and J shed 3 bases, with 11 bases lying between them. CDR3 sequence: CASSEDGGNYNEQFF. The DNA for the CDR3 is TGTGCCAGCAGTGAAGACGGCGGAAACTACAATGAGCAGTTCTTC.

This clonotype turned up a few times. The V gene is TRBV7-2, the J gene TRBJ2-4; D uncertain. V lost 1 base, J lost 2 bases, and 3 bases lay in between. Germline CDR1 reads SGHTA; CDR2 reads FQGNSA. The CDR3 contains 13 residues. CDR3 nucleotides: TGTGCCAGCAGCTTAGTTACCAAAAACATTCAGTACTTC. Amino acid sequence: CASSLVTKNIQYF.

The genes are TRBV5-4 and TRBJ1-3, with D unclear. Trimming took off 2 bases at V and 9 bases at J, with 12 bases between the two ends. Per the germline V gene, CDR1 is SGHNT and CDR2 is YYREEE (reference sequence). The CDR3 runs to 13 residues. This CDR3 reads CASSFREAGTIYF. CDR3 sequence (DNA): TGTGCCAGCAGCTTTAGGGAAGCCGGCACCATATATTTT.

This clonotype has more than one count but fewer than ten. The chain links TRBV5-1 to TRBJ2-7; TRBD1 is a possible D gene (5 bases). There are 13 residues in the CDR3. The V gene's germline CDR1 is SGHRS and CDR2 YFSETQ. V was clipped by 5 bases and J by 3 bases, with 12 bases between them. The CDR3 DNA sequence: TGCGCCAGCAGGTCAGGACAAAACTACGAGCAGTACTTC. The encoded protein is CASRSGQNYEQYF.

As to this clonotype: A much larger clonotype is one base distant, so this may be a read error. This rearrangement joins TRBV24-1 to TRBJ2-1, with 7 bases matching TRBD1. Germline values: CDR1 KGHDR, CDR2 SFDVKD. The CDR3 is 15 residues long. CDR3 sequence reads: CATSDLRDSSNDQFF. DNA for the CDR3: TGTGCCACCAGTGATTTGCGGGACAGCTCGAATGACCAGTTCTTC.

This clonotype was seen at least ten times. V and J are TRBV11-2 and TRBJ2-1; 10 nucleotides align to TRBD2. This CDR3 contains 15 residues. Germline CDR1 is SGHAT and CDR2 is FQNNGV. Germline trimming cut 5 bases from V and 10 bases from J; bases unmatched to any gene: 11. CDR3 sequence (DNA): TGTGCCAGCAGCGTAGCCGGGACTAGCGCCCCGGAGCAGTTCTTC. As protein: CASSVAGTSAPEQFF.

Only a few counts were recorded for this clonotype. This chain connects TRBV4-1 to TRBJ2-7, with 10 nucleotides matching TRBD1. V trimming: 5 bases; J trimming: 6 bases; junction bases outside the gene matches: 4. Germline lookup yields CDR1 MGHRA and CDR2 YSYEKL. The CDR3 extends over 13 amino acids. In DNA, the CDR3 is TGCGCCAGCAGCATGACAGGGGGCTTCGAGCAGTACTTC. Encoded protein: CASSMTGGFEQYF.

This clonotype was counted between two and nine times. V and J are TRBV29-1 and TRBJ1-2, with D possibly TRBD1 on 5 matching bases. V lost 6 bases, J lost 7 bases, and 18 bases lay in between. The CDR3 runs 13 residues. CDR1 is SQVTM and CDR2 is ANQGSEA in the germline V gene. CDR3: CSVVGRLGVGYTF. DNA of the CDR3: TGCAGCGTGGTGGGACGGCTCGGGGTTGGCTACACCTTC.

The chain joins TRBV7-9 to TRBJ2-5, with D perhaps TRBD2 (5 bases). There are 15 residues in the CDR3. The V and J ends lost 5 bases and 5 bases respectively, with 18 bases between them. The germline V gene encodes CDR1 SEHNR and CDR2 FQNEAQ (reference sequence). CDR3 region: CASSPTVSGGETQYF. The CDR3, as DNA: TGTGCCAGCAGCCCCACAGTATCGGGCGGGGAGACCCAGTACTTC.

This chain uses TRBV5-1 with TRBJ2-5, with 10 bases lining up with TRBD1. V lost 3 bases to trimming and J lost 5 bases; unmatched junction nucleotides: 7. The CDR3 is 15 amino acids. Per germline, CDR1 SGHRS and CDR2 YFSETQ. CDR3 DNA: TGCGCCAGCAGCTCAGAAGGACAGGGGGTTGAGACCCAGTACTTC. It is translated as CASSSEGQGVETQYF.

The chain is built from TRBV7-9 and TRBJ1-1; no clear D gene. Trimming left V 1 base short and J 5 bases short, with 11 bases between. The CDR3 has 14 residues. CDR1 SEHNR and CDR2 FQNEAQ come from the germline V gene (reference sequence). Written as DNA, the CDR3 is TGTGCCAGCAGCTTAGTTCGGGGTGCAACTGAAGCTTTCTTT. Amino acids: CASSLVRGATEAFF.

The chain is built from TRBV5-1 and TRBJ2-5, with TRBD2 identical over 7 bases. There are 15 residues in the CDR3. The germline CDR1 and CDR2 sequences are SGHRS and YFSETQ. V dropped 5 bases and J dropped 1; count of bases not matched to a gene: 8. The CDR3 DNA sequence: TGCGCCAGCAGGTCCCCGGGACTATTCCAAGAGACCCAGTACTTC. Translating it yields CASRSPGLFQETQYF.

This clonotype was seen a few times. V usage is TRBV7-2 and J usage is TRBJ1-6; D is perhaps TRBD1 (5 bases). The CDR3 is made up of 14 amino acids. The germline V gene encodes CDR1 SGHTA and CDR2 FQGNSA. Trimming removed 1 base from V and 7 bases from J, with 8 bases in between. The CDR3 DNA sequence: TGTGCCAGCAGCTTAGATGGGGGAAATTCACCCCTCCACTTT. Translating gives CASSLDGGNSPLHF. Full variable domain (remainder filled in from reference TRBV7-2 and TRBJ1-6): GAGVSQSPSNKVTEKGKDVELRCDPISGHTALYWYRQSLGQGLEFLIYFQGNSAPDKSGLPSDRFSAERTGGSVSTLTIQRTQQEDSAVYLCASSLDGGNSPLHFGNGTRLTVT.

The chain uses TRBV9 and TRBJ1-6; D not resolved. Germline CDR1 reads SGDLS; CDR2 reads YYNGEE. V was clipped by 2 bases and J by 5 bases, with 11 bases between them. This CDR3 region has 15 residues. CDR3 nucleotide sequence: TGTGCCAGCAGCGTGGGAGGAGGGAATAATTCACCCCTCCACTTT. Amino acid sequence: CASSVGGGNNSPLHF. The whole variable domain, remainder taken from reference TRBV9 and TRBJ1-6, is DSGVTQTPKHLITATGQRVTLRCSPRSGDLSVYWYQQSLDQGLQFLIQYYNGEERAKGNILERFSAQQFPDLHSELNLSSLELGDSALYFCASSVGGGNNSPLHFGNGTRLTVT.

This clonotype occurred a few times. The chain recombines TRBV4-2 with TRBJ2-1, with D perhaps TRBD2 (5 bases). Trimming took 4 bases from V and 4 from J, leaving 14 bases between them. This CDR3 contains 15 residues. In germline, CDR1 is LGHNA, CDR2 YNFKEQ. The DNA for the CDR3 is TGTGCCAGCAGCCCACTAGTGGGAACATACAATGAGCAGTTCTTC. Translating gives CASSPLVGTYNEQFF.